The 26 T cell receptor beta chains in this list originate from one sample, sequenced in a study of shared T cell receptors in the human thymus. Here immunoSEQ multiplex PCR was the method, and the copy in TCRdb shows in-frame clones only, minus some. The sample has 550,000 to 800,000 clones, roughly 88% seen once. The data also belong to a second study, concerning human thymus T cells.

Sequenced material: thymocytes. These receptors were obtained from a girl under three years old with a congenital heart defect.

V and J are TRBV5-1 and TRBJ1-1; D call uncertain. V was cut by 0 bases and J by 4 bases, with 10 bases left in between. The germline V gene encodes CDR1 SGHRS and CDR2 YFSETQ. This CDR3 region has 14 residues. The CDR3 spells CASSLDRGVTEAFF. CDR3 nucleotides: TGCGCCAGCAGCTTGGATCGGGGTGTCACTGAAGCTTTCTTT. The variable domain in full, completed from reference TRBV5-1 and TRBJ1-1, reads KAGVTQTPRYLIKTRGQQVTLSCSPISGHRSVSWYQQTPGQGLQFLFEYFSETQRNKGNFPGRFSGRQFSNSRSEMNVSTLELGDSALYLCASSLDRGVTEAFFGQGTRLTVV.

The sample holds a few counts of this clone. The genes are TRBV4-3 and TRBJ2-1, with TRBD1 identical over 11 bases. V trimming: 3 bases; J trimming: 2 bases; junction bases outside the gene matches: 6. This CDR3 has 17 residues. Germline V gene sequence: CDR1 LGHNA, CDR2 YSLEER. The DNA for the CDR3 is TGCGCCAGCAGCCAGGACAGGGGGCGATGGACCTACAATGAGCAGTTCTTC. Translating it yields CASSQDRGRWTYNEQFF.

The sample holds a few counts of this clone. The chain uses TRBV6-5 and TRBJ1-5; D call uncertain. Trimming took 0 bases from V and 1 from J, leaving 7 bases between them. Germline CDR1 reads MNHEY; CDR2 reads SVGAGI. The CDR3 runs to 15 residues. The CDR3 region is CASSYSGRSNQPQHF. The CDR3 DNA is TGTGCCAGCAGTTACTCCGGGAGGAGCAATCAGCCCCAGCATTTT.

The V and J genes are TRBV10-3 and TRBJ1-2, with 10 bases fitting TRBD1. The germline V gene has CDR1 ENHRY and CDR2 SYGVKD. The V segment lost 6 bases and the J segment 4 bases; nucleotides outside the gene matches: 5. This CDR3 contains 14 residues. DNA for the CDR3: TGTGCCATCAGCGACAGGGGGCGGGCCTATGGCTACACCTTC. This encodes CAISDRGRAYGYTF.

The chain joins TRBV5-1 to TRBJ2-6; TRBD2 aligns across 8 bases. The CDR3 sequence is 19 residues long. With 0 bases clipped from V and 0 bases from J, the junction kept 8 bases outside the gene matches. Germline V gene sequence: CDR1 SGHRS, CDR2 YFSETQ. The CDR3 DNA is TGCGCCAGCAGCTTGGTGCGGGGGGTGAGAACCTCTGGGGCCAACGTCCTGACTTTC. This translates into CASSLVRGVRTSGANVLTF.

The chain joins TRBV4-3 to TRBJ2-7, with D possibly TRBD2 on 5 matching bases. The CDR3 totals 15 residues. Germline CDR1 reads LGHNA; CDR2 reads YSLEER. The V end was cut by 5 bases, the J end by 3 bases, with 17 bases between. The CDR3 coding sequence is TGCGCCAGCAGCTCCTTGACGGCTAGCTGCTACGAGCAGTACTTC. Translation: CASSSLTASCYEQYF.

This clone was observed a single time. The chain couples TRBV7-8 to TRBJ2-3; D uncertain. Germline V CDR1 and CDR2: SGHVS, FQNEAQ. CDR3 length equals 12 residues. V lost 6 bases, J lost 8 bases, and 12 bases lay in between. The CDR3 region is CASSHPTGTQYF. The CDR3 DNA is TGTGCCAGCAGTCACCCCACGGGTACGCAGTATTTT.

The chain uses TRBV4-3 and TRBJ1-1; D unclear. CDR1 LGHNA and CDR2 YSLEER come from the germline V gene. There are 13 residues in the CDR3. V lost 1 base to trimming and J lost 5 bases, with 8 bases between them. The CDR3 sequence: CASSQAQSTEAFF. DNA of the CDR3: TGCGCCAGCAGCCAAGCACAGTCGACTGAAGCTTTCTTT.

For the CDR3, the DNA is TGTGCCAGTAGTATAGAAGGTCGCAGGTGGGACACTGAAGCTTTCTTT. It translates to CASSIEGRRWDTEAFF. V usage is TRBV19 and J usage is TRBJ1-1, with D hard to call. CDR3 length: 16 residues. CDR1 is LNHDA, CDR2 SQIVND, per germline (reference sequence). Trimming stripped 0 bases from V and 3 bases from J, with 14 bases between.

V gene TRBV11-2 combines with J gene TRBJ1-2, with a weak D call TRBD1 (6 bases). The CDR3 extends over 13 amino acids. Trimming took 2 bases from V and 8 from J, leaving 12 bases between them. Germline V gene sequence: CDR1 SGHAT, CDR2 FQNNGV. In nucleotides, the CDR3 is TGTGCCAGCAGCTTACAACAGGGTTTGGGCTACACCTTC. Its translation: CASSLQQGLGYTF.

J is TRBJ1-5 and V is TRBV5-6; the D gene is possibly TRBD1 (5 bases). The V and J ends lost 2 bases and 0 bases respectively, with 15 bases between them. The CDR3 consists of 17 residues. CDR1 and CDR2 (germline): SGHDT, YYEEEE. This CDR3 is CASSLGDYKVSNQPQHF. The DNA for the CDR3 is TGTGCCAGCAGCTTAGGGGACTATAAAGTTAGCAATCAGCCCCAGCATTTT.

The chain couples TRBV14 to TRBJ2-5; D gene ambiguous. The length of the CDR3 is 19 residues. V lost 2 bases and J lost 3, with 25 bases in between. Germline CDR1 SGHDN, CDR2 FVKESK. For the CDR3, the DNA is TGTGCCAGCAGCCAAAATTGTGTGGGCCGACCGATAATAGAAGAGACCCAGTACTTC. This gives the protein CASSQNCVGRPIIEETQYF. The full variable domain, in which reference TRBV14 and TRBJ2-5 provide the parts outside the CDR3, is EAGVTQFPSHSVIEKGQTVTLRCDPISGHDNLYWYRRVMGKEIKFLLHFVKESKQDESGMPNNRFLAERTGGTYSTLKVQPAELEDSGVYFCASSQNCVGRPIIEETQYFGPGTRLLVL.

The chain uses TRBV11-2 and TRBJ2-7; tentative D call: TRBD2 (5 bases). The V gene lost 1 base and the J gene lost 5 bases, with 9 bases spanning the gap. The length of the CDR3 is 13 residues. Germline V lookup: CDR1 SGHAT, CDR2 FQNNGV. CDR3: CASSLAAGDEQYF. In DNA, the CDR3 is TGTGCCAGCAGCTTAGCGGCCGGGGACGAGCAGTACTTC.

This chain joins TRBV6-4 and TRBJ1-2; TRBD1 matches 7 bases. This CDR3 spans 19 amino acids. V was clipped by 3 bases and J by 4 bases; unmatched bases: 20. The germline V gene has CDR1 MRHNA and CDR2 SNTAGT. CDR3 nucleotide sequence: TGTGCCAGCAGTGAGCGGGCAGGGGGTCCCTACTCCAGGGTCTATGGCTACACCTTC. This gives the protein CASSERAGGPYSRVYGYTF.

The chain uses TRBV9 and TRBJ1-1; D perhaps matches TRBD1 (5 bases). Trimming stripped 4 bases from V and 1 base from J, with 11 bases between. Germline V gene lookup returns CDR1 SGDLS and CDR2 YYNGEE. CDR3 size: 14 residues. This CDR3 reads CASSPGGENTEAFF. The DNA of the CDR3 is TGTGCCAGCAGCCCGGGGGGGGAGAACACTGAAGCTTTCTTT.

The rearrangement uses TRBV27 and TRBJ1-2, with a possible D match to TRBD1 (6 bases). Trimming took 8 bases from V and 6 from J, leaving 13 bases between them. The CDR3 consists of 12 residues. Germline CDR1 MNHEY, CDR2 SMNVEV (reference sequence). As DNA, the CDR3 is TGTGCCAGCCGGACAGTTCGGCATGGCTACACCTTC. As protein: CASRTVRHGYTF.

The chain carries TRBV5-6 and TRBJ1-1, with D hard to call. The CDR3 is 17 amino acids. CDR1 is SGHDT and CDR2 is YYEEEE in the germline V gene. V lost 7 bases and J lost 0, with 22 bases in between. In DNA, the CDR3 is TGTGCCAGCGGCGGCGGATCGGTAAGCAGATTGAACACTGAAGCTTTCTTT. This gives the protein CASGGGSVSRLNTEAFF. The variable domain in full, completed from reference TRBV5-6 and TRBJ1-1, reads DAGVTQSPTHLIKTRGQQVTLRCSPKSGHDTVSWYQQALGQGPQFIFQYYEEEERQRGNFPDRFSGHQFPNYSSELNVNALLLGDSALYLCASGGGSVSRLNTEAFFGQGTRLTVV.

The chain joins TRBV25-1 to TRBJ1-4; D may be TRBD1 (6 bases). The germline CDR1 and CDR2 sequences are MGHDK and SYGVNS. CDR3 length: 15 residues. Deletions cut 5 bases from V and 6 bases from J, with 16 bases between. The DNA for the CDR3 is TGTGCCAGCAGTCCCAGAACAGGGTCGTATGAAAAACTGTTTTTT. Translating it yields CASSPRTGSYEKLFF.

J is TRBJ2-4 and V is TRBV2; 9 nucleotides align to TRBD1. Germline CDR1 is SNHLY and CDR2 is FYNNEI. The junction had 12 bases not matched to a gene; V was cut back by 6 bases and J by 3 bases. The CDR3 runs to 17 residues. The CDR3 sequence: CASRFNRDRAFKNIQYF. CDR3 sequence (DNA): TGTGCCAGCAGGTTCAACCGGGACAGGGCATTCAAAAACATTCAGTACTTC.

The genes are TRBV2 and TRBJ1-2; D ambiguous. The CDR3 sequence is 18 residues long. Trimming removed 0 bases from V and 0 bases from J, with 17 bases in between. Per germline, CDR1 SNHLY and CDR2 FYNNEI. CDR3 nucleotide sequence: TGTGCCAGCAGTGAAGCGCTTGGCGGAGGGAGCTCTAACTATGGCTACACCTTC. Encoded protein: CASSEALGGGSSNYGYTF.

CDR3: CASSEALWGGSGELFF. The CDR3 DNA follows: TGTGCCAGCAGTGAAGCGCTATGGGGGGGCTCCGGGGAGCTGTTTTTT. The rearrangement links TRBV6-1 to TRBJ2-2, with a possible D match to TRBD2 (7 bases). Trimming left V 0 bases short and J 6 bases short, with 14 bases between. The CDR3 consists of 16 residues. In germline, CDR1 is MNHNS, CDR2 SASEGT.

The chain carries TRBV6-6 and TRBJ1-1; the match to TRBD1 covers 7 bases. V dropped 5 bases and J dropped 2; count of bases not matched to a gene: 11. The germline CDR1 and CDR2 sequences are MNHNY and SVGAGI (reference sequence). The CDR3 covers 16 residues. CDR3 in amino acids: CASSKGARPLNTEAFF. In DNA, the CDR3 is TGTGCCAGCAGTAAGGGGGCGCGCCCCCTAAACACTGAAGCTTTCTTT.

The chain carries TRBV2 and TRBJ2-3, with 9 bases lining up with TRBD2. Germline lookup yields CDR1 SNHLY and CDR2 FYNNEI. The CDR3 is 16 residues long. Trimming cost V 2 bases and J 6 bases; bases outside gene matches: 9. The CDR3 here is CASSELVAGASDTQYF. In nucleotides, the CDR3 is TGTGCCAGCAGTGAACTGGTAGCGGGGGCCTCCGATACGCAGTATTTT.

This chain uses TRBV28 with TRBJ2-7, with TRBD2 matching over 7 bases. V lost 4 bases to trimming and J lost 4 bases; unmatched junction nucleotides: 25. The germline gives CDR1 MDHEN, CDR2 SYDVKM. The length of the CDR3 is 20 residues. The CDR3 coding sequence is TGTGCCAGCAGTTCCTCCAAACTAAACGCCCGGGCTAGCGGACTATACGAGCAGTACTTC. Its translation: CASSSSKLNARASGLYEQYF.

The CDR3: CASSEYGGGRYEQYF. CDR3 coding DNA: TGTGCCAGCAGTGAATACGGGGGGGGCCGCTACGAGCAGTACTTC. The V gene is TRBV25-1, the J gene TRBJ2-7; 8 bases fit TRBD2. The V gene's germline CDR1 is MGHDK and CDR2 SYGVNS. V gave up 0 bases and J gave up 3 bases; unmatched junction bases: 4. The CDR3 spans 15 residues.

The genes are TRBV6-1 and TRBJ1-5; a possible D gene is TRBD1 (5 bases). The CDR3 loop spans 14 amino acids. Between the trimmed V and J ends, which lost 6 bases and 5 bases, there was a span of 14 bases. Germline CDR1 and CDR2: MNHNS and SASEGT. DNA for the CDR3: TGTGCCAGCAGAGATGGACACCTTTATCAGCCCCAGCATTTT. Protein product: CASRDGHLYQPQHF.